This T cell receptor beta chain was sequenced for a study of cytomegalovirus exposure and HLA in healthy donors. Study background: Prior work identified about 120 million unique TCR beta sequences in some 200 million T cells.

PCR primers comprised 60 Vbeta and 13 Jbeta primers. Profiled with immunoSEQ multiplex PCR; TCRdb holds only in-frame clones, not every one. The sample features fewer than 75,000 clones, with roughly 15% in its top ten. The germline V gene has CDR1 SGHTA and CDR2 FQGNSA. There are 14 residues in the CDR3. J lost 6 bases, V lost 5 bases, and 4 bases had no gene match. The sequence came from a boy aged 5-17 years in good health and CMV-seronegative. The sequencing input was PBMCs. This chain links TRBV7-2 with TRBJ1-5, with 10 nucleotides matching TRBD1. The CDR3 DNA reads as TGTGCCAGCAGCGGAGGGACAGGGGTTCAGCCCCAGCATTTT. Residues: CASSGGTGVQPQHF.